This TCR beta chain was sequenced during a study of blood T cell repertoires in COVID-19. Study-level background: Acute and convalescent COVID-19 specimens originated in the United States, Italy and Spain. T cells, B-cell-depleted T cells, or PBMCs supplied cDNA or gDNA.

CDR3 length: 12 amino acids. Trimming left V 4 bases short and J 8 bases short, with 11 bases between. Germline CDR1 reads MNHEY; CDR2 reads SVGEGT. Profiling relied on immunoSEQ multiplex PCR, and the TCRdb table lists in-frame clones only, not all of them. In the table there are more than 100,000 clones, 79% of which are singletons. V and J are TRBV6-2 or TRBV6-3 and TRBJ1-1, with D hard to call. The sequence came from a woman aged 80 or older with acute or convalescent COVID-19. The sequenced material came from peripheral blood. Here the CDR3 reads CASSSNDREAFF. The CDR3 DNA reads TGTGCCAGCAGTTCTAACGATCGGGAAGCTTTCTTT.